The 4 T cell receptor beta chains below all came from one sample that was sequenced in a study of T cell responses to AZD1222 COVID-19 vaccine. Here immunoSEQ multiplex PCR was the method, and the copy in TCRdb shows in-frame clones only, minus some. The sample carries hundreds of thousands of clones, 90% to 95% recorded once. The material was peripheral blood, obtained 28 days after the second AZD1222 dose. The receptor set was obtained from an adult who received the AZD1222 COVID-19 vaccine.

This rearrangement joins TRBV18 to TRBJ2-2; tentatively, D is TRBD1 or TRBD2 (5 bases each). Germline-derived CDR1 and CDR2 are KGHSH and LQKENI. The CDR3 runs to 17 residues. V gave up 0 bases and J gave up 4 bases, with 15 bases separating them. In DNA form, the CDR3 reads TGTGCCAGCTCACCACCGGACCGAGGGGTTGCCACCGGGGAGCTGTTTTTT. This codes for CASSPPDRGVATGELFF.

J is TRBJ1-6 and V is TRBV19; D is unclear. V lost 4 bases, J lost 0 bases, and 7 bases lay in between. Germline values: CDR1 LNHDA, CDR2 SQIVND (reference sequence). This CDR3 has 15 amino acids. The chain's CDR3 is CASSSQSSYNSPLHF. In DNA form, the CDR3 reads TGTGCCAGTAGTAGTCAGAGCTCCTATAATTCACCCCTCCACTTT. Full variable domain (missing parts from reference TRBV19 and TRBJ1-6): DGGITQSPKYLFRKEGQNVTLSCEQNLNHDAMYWYRQDPGQGLRLIYYSQIVNDFQKGDIAEGYSVSREKKESFPLTVTSAQKNPTAFYLCASSSQSSYNSPLHFGNGTRLTVT.

The rearrangement joins TRBV6-4 to TRBJ2-7; possible D gene TRBD2, 6 bases. The CDR3 is 12 amino acids. The ends were cut back, 7 bases at V and 6 bases at J, with 13 bases in the middle. Germline V gives CDR1 MRHNA, CDR2 SNTAGT. DNA of the CDR3: TGTGCCAGCAACTTCCTCGGGGGCGAGCAGTACTTC. It codes for CASNFLGGEQYF.

The gene calls are TRBV4-1 and TRBJ2-5, with 7 bases fitting TRBD2. After removal of 4 bases from V and 2 bases from J, the junction contained 10 bases not matched to a gene. The CDR3 has 16 amino acids. Germline CDR1 and CDR2: MGHRA and YSYEKL. DNA of the CDR3: TGCGCCAGCAGCCGAGGACGGGGGGAGCTTCAAGAGACCCAGTACTTC. It is translated as CASSRGRGELQETQYF.